This T cell receptor (beta chain) was profiled in a study of OX40 agonist ivuxolimab in advanced cancers. Study-wide results and limits: Fewer expanded clones were found on average in CD4+ than in CD8+ T cells.

Comment on this clone: Its cognate antigen is unknown.

V lost 0 bases to trimming and J lost 3 bases, with 12 bases between them. The CDR3 length is 15 residues. Germline V gene data show CDR1 as SGHRS and CDR2 as YFSETQ. TCRdb's table, derived via immunoSEQ multiplex PCR, lists solely in-frame clones and lacks some. This sample has nearly 85,000 clones, with 80% to 90% found just once. The sequence came from an adult with an advanced solid tumor such as melanoma, head and neck, liver or kidney cancer. This material consisted of CD4+ or CD8+ T cells sorted from blood, taken in a trial of the OX40 agonist ivuxolimab. The chain employs TRBV5-1 and TRBJ2-5; tentatively, D is TRBD1 (7 bases). In DNA form, the CDR3 reads TGCGCCAGCAGCTTGGTGTCAGGGGGGAAAGAGACCCAGTACTTC. Translated: CASSLVSGGKETQYF.